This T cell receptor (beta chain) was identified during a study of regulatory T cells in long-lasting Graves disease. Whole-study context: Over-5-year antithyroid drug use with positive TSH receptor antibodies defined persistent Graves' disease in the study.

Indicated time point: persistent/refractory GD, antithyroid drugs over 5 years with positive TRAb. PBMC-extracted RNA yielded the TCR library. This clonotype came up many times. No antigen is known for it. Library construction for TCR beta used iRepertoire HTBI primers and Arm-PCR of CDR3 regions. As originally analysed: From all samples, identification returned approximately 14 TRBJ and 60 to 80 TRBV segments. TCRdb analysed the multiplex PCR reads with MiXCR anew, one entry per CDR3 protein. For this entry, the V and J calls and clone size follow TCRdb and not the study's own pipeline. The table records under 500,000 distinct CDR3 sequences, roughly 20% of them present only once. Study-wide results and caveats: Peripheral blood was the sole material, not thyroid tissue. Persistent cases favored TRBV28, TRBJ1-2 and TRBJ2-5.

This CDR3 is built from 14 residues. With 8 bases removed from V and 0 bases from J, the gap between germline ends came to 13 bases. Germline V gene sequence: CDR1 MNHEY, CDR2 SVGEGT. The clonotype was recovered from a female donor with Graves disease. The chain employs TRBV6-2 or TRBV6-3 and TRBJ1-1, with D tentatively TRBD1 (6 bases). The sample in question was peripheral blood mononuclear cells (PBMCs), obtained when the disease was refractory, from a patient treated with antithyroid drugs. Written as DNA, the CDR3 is TGTGCCAGCCGATTGGACAGCTTGAACACTGAAGCTTTCTTT. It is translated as CASRLDSLNTEAFF.